This TCR beta chain was identified in a study of T-cell memory formation after mild COVID-19. Study in general: TCR clustering was largely donor specific.

In TCRdb, the 5' RACE reads were re-called with MiXCR into one record per CDR3 protein. The data show a few hundred thousand distinct CDR3 sequences, 20% to 25% seen once. Study-wide results and limits: CD4+ contracting clones were mainly CM and EM; CD8+ ones, EMRA.

A remark on this clonotype: The antigen remains unidentified.

This TCR was sampled from an adult woman who had mild COVID-19 (a few samples of this study predate the infection). Cell type and time point are not known. Sequencing was done on a sample of PBMCs or a T cell subset sorted from them (not recorded which).

Here the CDR3 DNA reads TGTGCCACCAGCAAAGGCGCGTACGAGCAGTACTTC. It specifies CATSKGAYEQYF. The chain employs TRBV15 and TRBJ2-7; D ambiguous. V was clipped by 4 bases and J by 4 bases, with 8 bases between them. Germline CDR1 and CDR2: LNHNV and YYDKDF (reference sequence). The CDR3 totals 12 residues.